This TCR beta chain was recorded in a study of T cells in Graves' hyperthyroidism and ophthalmopathy. Trimming removed 2 bases from V and 0 bases from J, with 11 bases in between. This CDR3 comprises 14 residues. Germline V gene sequence: CDR1 DFQATT, CDR2 SNEGSKA (reference sequence). Amplification of TCR beta CDR3 regions used RNA as the template. The HTBI primer set served for first-round RT-PCR of the TCR CDR3. TCRdb reanalysed the multiplex PCR reads using MiXCR and keeps one entry per CDR3 protein. The table lists around 540,000 distinct CDR3 sequences, more than 45% of them singletons. Hyperthyroidism was newly diagnosed in patients aged 18 to 65 (duration under 2 months). Uncontrolled infection, other autoimmune disease, pregnancy and lactation each barred patients from inclusion. In making diagnoses, clinical symptoms, serum thyroxine and TRAb, thyroid ultrasound and orbital computed tomography were all used.

In this sample, this clonotype turned up a few times. This sequence was found in a woman aged 18-30 years with Graves' hyperthyroidism. The rearrangement uses TRBV20-1 and TRBJ2-7, with a possible D match to TRBD2 (5 bases). The sample consisted of peripheral blood or thyroid tissue (not recorded which). The CDR3 DNA reads as TGCAGTGCTAGAATGGTAGGGAGCTCCTACGAGCAGTACTTC. It is translated as CSARMVGSSYEQYF.